Included here is one T cell receptor (beta chain) sequence, with context. Antigen unknown. Clones were sequenced by immunoSEQ multiplex PCR, and TCRdb holds only the in-frame ones, with some missing. The repertoire consists of 120,000 to 150,000 clones, with 85% to 90% occurring once and the leading ten covering roughly 5.1%. The sample comes from a study of T cell responses to AZD1222 COVID-19 vaccine. General study findings and limits: No day 14 peak samples; only post-peak repertoires were characterized. Of spike-specific TCRs, nearly half reportedly target regions left unmutated in variants.

The CDR3 has 13 amino acids. Germline V CDR1 and CDR2: LGHNT, FRNRAP. V lost 2 bases and J lost 4, with 8 bases in between. Second-dose timings of about 4 or about 12 weeks were pooled. Sequenced material: peripheral blood, taken 28 days after the second AZD1222 dose. The chain joins TRBV12-5 to TRBJ1-1, with TRBD1 as a possible D gene (6 bases). The source of this sequence is an adult who received the AZD1222 COVID-19 vaccine. The CDR3 sequence: CASGLQGGTEAFF. Here the CDR3 DNA reads TGTGCTAGTGGTTTGCAAGGGGGCACTGAAGCTTTCTTT.